These 26 T cell receptor beta chains came from one sample sequenced in a study of read filtering for tumor transcriptome and immune sequencing. The library was built from 400 ng RNA with molecular barcoded adaptors for alpha/delta and beta/gamma chains. TCRdb itself ran the reads through MiXCR, one entry per CDR3 protein. The sample carries tens of thousands of distinct CDR3 sequences, approximately 15% recorded once. The sample taken for sequencing was a population of CD138-negative cells sorted from bone marrow. Source of these receptors: a donor at least 40 years old with multiple myeloma.

This clonotype was picked up many times. The gene calls are TRBV11-2 and TRBJ2-7; 7 bases are shared with TRBD2. Germline values: CDR1 SGHAT, CDR2 FQNNGV. The CDR3 contains 17 residues. V shed 1 base, J shed 2 bases, and the junction held 11 bases outside the gene matches. The CDR3 nucleotides are TGTGCCAGCAGCTTAGGTTCCCAGGGTGCGGGGGCCTACGAGCAGTACTTC. Translated, it gives CASSLGSQGAGAYEQYF. Complete variable domain (other parts from reference TRBV11-2 and TRBJ2-7): EAGVAQSPRYKIIEKRQSVAFWCNPISGHATLYWYQQILGQGPKLLIQFQNNGVVDDSQLPKDRFSAERLKGVDSTLKIQPAKLEDSAVYLCASSLGSQGAGAYEQYFGPGTRLTVT.

This clonotype was seen repeatedly, ten times or more. This chain uses TRBV5-1 with TRBJ2-1; TRBD2 aligns across 8 bases. V gave up 4 bases and J gave up 4 bases; unmatched junction bases: 13. Germline CDR1 reads SGHRS; CDR2 reads YFSETQ. The CDR3 spans 17 residues. DNA for the CDR3: TGCGCCAGCAGCCGGGGTAGCGTCGCGGGGGGATACAATGAGCAGTTCTTC. It yields the protein CASSRGSVAGGYNEQFF. Drawing the rest from reference TRBV5-1 and TRBJ2-1, the complete variable domain is KAGVTQTPRYLIKTRGQQVTLSCSPISGHRSVSWYQQTPGQGLQFLFEYFSETQRNKGNFPGRFSGRQFSNSRSEMNVSTLELGDSALYLCASSRGSVAGGYNEQFFGPGTRLTVL.

A word on this clonotype: It is likely a read error, because the conserved phenylalanine at the end of the CDR3 is missing. The chain links TRBV30 to TRBJ2-7; D ambiguous. CDR3 length: 12 amino acids. Trimming took 1 base from V and 9 from J, leaving 13 bases between them. From germline, CDR1 is GTSNPN and CDR2 SVGIG (reference sequence). CDR3 in DNA: TGTGCCTGGAGTGATTCCCGAATCGGGCAGTACTTA. Translated: CAWSDSRIGQYL.

J is TRBJ2-2 and V is TRBV5-4; 14 bases map to TRBD2. V trimming: 0 bases; J trimming: 6 bases; junction bases outside the gene matches: 4. Germline V gene data show CDR1 as SGHNT and CDR2 as YYREEE (reference sequence). The CDR3 is made up of 17 amino acids. CDR3 loop: CASSLGTSGRSAGELFF. The CDR3 DNA follows: TGTGCCAGCAGCTTGGGGACTAGCGGGAGGAGCGCCGGGGAGCTGTTTTTT.

V usage is TRBV4-3 and J usage is TRBJ2-7; TRBD2 agrees at 11 bases. CDR1 is LGHNA and CDR2 is YSLEER in the germline V gene. This CDR3 has 15 amino acids. Trimming at V came to 5 bases and at J to 2 bases, leaving 5 bases not matched to a gene. The CDR3 region has the DNA TGCGCCAGCAGCTGGGGGACTAGCGGCGCCTACGAGCAGTACTTC. Protein product: CASSWGTSGAYEQYF.

This clonotype was recorded many times. The V and J genes are TRBV29-1 and TRBJ1-1, with D possibly TRBD1 on 5 matching bases. V lost 4 bases and J 0 bases, leaving 9 bases between the germline ends. Per germline, CDR1 SQVTM and CDR2 ANQGSEA. This CDR3 is 13 amino acids long. Here the CDR3 reads CSVAGRMNTEAFF. In DNA, the CDR3 is TGCAGCGTTGCGGGACGGATGAACACTGAAGCTTTCTTT.

Comments on this clonotype: The germline gene is not matched at one end of the junction; a read error may be the cause. The chain has TRBV29-1 and TRBJ1-1; D is unclear. Germline V lookup: CDR1 SQVTM, CDR2 ANQGSEA. The CDR3 sequence is 13 residues long. The chain's CDR3 is CGVCWGETQEAFF. CDR3 DNA sequence: TGCGGCGTTTGCTGGGGAGAGACGCAAGAAGCTTTCTTT.

This clonotype was recorded many times. J is TRBJ2-1 and V is TRBV19; no reliable D call. The CDR3 length is 14 residues. In germline, CDR1 is LNHDA, CDR2 SQIVND (reference sequence). The V end was cut by 7 bases, the J end by 10 bases, with 20 bases between. CDR3 protein: CASKSPGESDEQFF. CDR3 nucleotide sequence: TGTGCCAGTAAATCGCCCGGTGAAAGCGACGAGCAGTTCTTC.

This clonotype came up many times. The gene calls are TRBV29-1 and TRBJ1-1, with 9 bases matching TRBD1. Germline V gene sequence: CDR1 SQVTM, CDR2 ANQGSEA. The length of the CDR3 is 13 residues. The J segment lost 0 bases and the V segment lost 6 bases, leaving 2 bases of the junction unmatched. The CDR3 loop reads CSVRDRVNTEAFF. The CDR3 coding sequence is TGCAGCGTACGGGACAGGGTGAACACTGAAGCTTTCTTT. The whole variable domain, filled in from reference TRBV29-1 and TRBJ1-1, reads SAVISQKPSRDICQRGTSLTIQCQVDSQVTMMFWYRQQPGQSLTLIATANQGSEATYESGFVIDKFPISRPNLTFSTLTVSNMSPEDSSIYLCSVRDRVNTEAFFGQGTRLTVV.

This clonotype was recorded many times. The gene calls are TRBV5-4 and TRBJ1-1; D is uncertain. Germline lookup yields CDR1 SGHNT and CDR2 YYREEE (reference sequence). The V end lost 0 bases, the J end lost 1 base, and 10 bases lay between the germline ends. This CDR3 has 15 amino acids. The CDR3 loop reads CASSLGRLSNTEAFF. DNA for the CDR3: TGTGCCAGCAGCTTGGGAAGGCTTTCGAACACTGAAGCTTTCTTT. Supplemented by reference TRBV5-4 and TRBJ1-1, the full variable domain reads ETGVTQSPTHLIKTRGQQVTLRCSSQSGHNTVSWYQQALGQGPQFIFQYYREEENGRGNFPPRFSGLQFPNYSSELNVNALELDDSALYLCASSLGRLSNTEAFFGQGTRLTVV.

This clonotype was seen many times. This sequence joins TRBV20-1 and TRBJ2-5, with D uncertain. V was cut by 5 bases and J by 5 bases, with 15 bases left in between. This CDR3 is built from 13 residues. The V gene's germline CDR1 is DFQATT and CDR2 SNEGSKA (reference sequence). DNA of the CDR3: TGCAGTGCTTATGACCAGGTTTCTGAGACCCAGTACTTC. Its translation is CSAYDQVSETQYF.

This clonotype was seen at least ten times. The V call is TRBV5-1, the J call TRBJ2-1; 8 bases line up with TRBD2. The V gene end was trimmed by 4 bases and the J gene end by 6 bases; junction bases not matched to a gene: 12. Looked up from germline, CDR1 is SGHRS and CDR2 is YFSETQ. CDR3 length: 16 amino acids. The CDR3 loop reads CASSPGGGAGRNEQFF. The CDR3 DNA reads TGCGCCAGCAGCCCGGGGGGGGGAGCGGGACGCAATGAGCAGTTCTTC. The variable domain in full, completed from reference TRBV5-1 and TRBJ2-1, reads KAGVTQTPRYLIKTRGQQVTLSCSPISGHRSVSWYQQTPGQGLQFLFEYFSETQRNKGNFPGRFSGRQFSNSRSEMNVSTLELGDSALYLCASSPGGGAGRNEQFFGPGTRLTVL.

This clonotype occurred many times. The chain combines TRBV7-2 with TRBJ1-5; D uncertain. The CDR3 length is 14 residues. Trimming pared 4 bases from V and 4 bases from J, leaving 11 bases between. CDR1 is SGHTA, CDR2 FQGNSA, per germline. The CDR3 sequence: CASSSMGGNQPQHF. CDR3 coding DNA: TGTGCCAGCAGCTCAATGGGAGGGAATCAGCCCCAGCATTTT.

This clonotype was counted at least ten times. J is TRBJ1-2 and V is TRBV5-5; D is ambiguous. V lost 1 base and J 7 bases, leaving 5 bases between the germline ends. Germline CDR1 and CDR2: SGHKS and YYEKEE (reference sequence). The CDR3 covers 11 residues. CDR3 sequence: CASSLNSGYTF. The CDR3 region has the DNA TGTGCCAGCAGCTTGAACAGTGGCTACACCTTC.

The chain links TRBV28 to TRBJ1-1, with 7 positions matching TRBD1. The CDR3 is made up of 14 amino acids. V was clipped by 8 bases and J by 0 bases; unmatched bases: 6. Germline CDR1 reads MDHEN; CDR2 reads SYDVKM. The CDR3 nucleotides are TGTGCCAGCGGCACACAGGGGATGAACACTGAAGCTTTCTTT. It specifies CASGTQGMNTEAFF.

This clonotype was seen ten or more times. The rearrangement joins TRBV29-1 to TRBJ2-3; the D is unclear. The V end was cut by 4 bases, the J end by 4 bases, with 12 bases between. Germline V gene data show CDR1 as SQVTM and CDR2 as ANQGSEA. The length of the CDR3 is 13 residues. In DNA form, the CDR3 reads TGCAGCGTTGCCGACCAGGCTCCAGATACGCAGTATTTT. Amino acid sequence: CSVADQAPDTQYF.

In regard to this clonotype: A much larger clone lies one base from this, so it may be a read error. J is TRBJ2-1 and V is TRBV10-3; the D gene is possibly TRBD1 (6 bases). The CDR3 has 14 amino acids. CDR1 ENHRY and CDR2 SYGVKD come from the germline V gene. CDR3 in amino acids: CAISEAGEYNGQFF. In nucleotides, the CDR3 is TGTGCCATCAGTGAGGCAGGGGAATACAATGGGCAGTTCTTC.

The chain couples TRBV7-8 to TRBJ2-3; TRBD1 aligns across 8 bases. The CDR3 has 14 residues. CDR1 is SGHVS and CDR2 is FQNEAQ in the germline V gene. V gave up 1 base and J gave up 3 bases; unmatched junction bases: 0. Written as DNA, the CDR3 is TGTGCCAGCAGCTTAGGACAGGGGACAGATACGCAGTATTTT. The encoded protein is CASSLGQGTDTQYF.

The chain is built from TRBV7-8 and TRBJ2-5, with D perhaps TRBD1 or TRBD2 (6 bases each). The germline V and J ends were trimmed by 1 base and 5 bases, with 11 bases remaining between them. Germline V CDR1 and CDR2: SGHVS, FQNEAQ. The length of the CDR3 is 14 residues. The CDR3: CASSLGGAGETQYF. CDR3 in DNA: TGTGCCAGCAGCTTAGGGGGGGCAGGGGAGACCCAGTACTTC.

In regard to this clonotype: It may be a read error: a sequence one base away is much more abundant. J is TRBJ2-1 and V is TRBV28; D gene ambiguous. This CDR3 has 12 residues. The germline V gene has CDR1 MDHEN and CDR2 SYDVKM. This chain's CDR3 is CAGSFSYNEQFF. The CDR3 nucleotides read TGTGCCGGCAGTTTTTCCTACAATGAGCAGTTCTTC.

This clonotype was found many times. At one of its ends the junction is not consistent with the germline gene, which may arise from a read error. V gene TRBV3-1 combines with J gene TRBJ1-1; possible D gene TRBD1, 5 bases. This CDR3 has 16 amino acids. Looked up from germline, CDR1 is LGHDT and CDR2 is YNNKEL (reference sequence). The CDR3 DNA reads as TGTGCCAGCAGCAAAGAAGTCGGTCGGGGGGGCACTGAAGCTTTCTTT. It yields the protein CASSKEVGRGGTEAFF.

The sample holds many counts of this clonotype. The rearrangement joins TRBV28 to TRBJ2-3, with D perhaps given as TRBD1 or TRBD2 (5 bases each). Deletions cut 5 bases from V and 2 bases from J, with 14 bases between. The CDR3 runs to 15 residues. Germline V CDR1 and CDR2: MDHEN, SYDVKM. CDR3 in amino acids: CASSRTRGNTDTQYF. The CDR3, as DNA: TGTGCCAGCAGTCGCACTAGGGGAAACACAGATACGCAGTATTTT.

This clonotype was seen many times. The V gene is TRBV4-1, the J gene TRBJ1-1; 8 bases agree with TRBD1. Looked up from germline, CDR1 is MGHRA and CDR2 is YSYEKL. The CDR3 loop spans 16 amino acids. Germline trimming cut 4 bases from V and 3 bases from J; bases unmatched to any gene: 10. The CDR3 spells CASSPRQGWGDTEAFF. The DNA of the CDR3 is TGCGCCAGCAGCCCCAGACAGGGGTGGGGGGACACTGAAGCTTTCTTT.

This clonotype has just one count. The V gene is TRBV7-8, the J gene TRBJ2-7, with D possibly TRBD1 on 6 matching bases. This CDR3 contains 15 residues. Trimming shortened V by 5 bases and J by 2 bases, and 16 bases separated the two germline ends. Germline V lookup: CDR1 SGHVS, CDR2 FQNEAQ. This chain's CDR3 is CASSPEGRGTYEQYF. CDR3 bases: TGTGCCAGCAGCCCAGAGGGCAGGGGTACCTACGAGCAGTACTTC.

The chain joins TRBV20-1 to TRBJ2-1, with 14 nucleotides matching TRBD2. CDR3 length equals 15 residues. From germline, CDR1 is DFQATT and CDR2 SNEGSKA (reference sequence). V gave up 1 base and J gave up 7 bases; unmatched junction bases: 3. The CDR3 sequence is CSARGLAGGPNEQFF. The CDR3 DNA follows: TGCAGTGCTAGAGGACTAGCGGGAGGGCCTAATGAGCAGTTCTTC.

With respect to this clonotype: With a much larger clone just one base away, this may be a read error. This chain uses TRBV4-3 with TRBJ1-6, with a possible D match to TRBD1 (5 bases). From germline, CDR1 is LGHNA and CDR2 YSLEER. V lost 5 bases and J 5 bases, leaving 13 bases between the germline ends. The CDR3 runs 15 residues. DNA of the CDR3: TGCGCCAGCAGCGCACAGGAGGGAGATAATTCACCCCTCCACTTT. Translating it yields CASSAQEGDNSPLHF.